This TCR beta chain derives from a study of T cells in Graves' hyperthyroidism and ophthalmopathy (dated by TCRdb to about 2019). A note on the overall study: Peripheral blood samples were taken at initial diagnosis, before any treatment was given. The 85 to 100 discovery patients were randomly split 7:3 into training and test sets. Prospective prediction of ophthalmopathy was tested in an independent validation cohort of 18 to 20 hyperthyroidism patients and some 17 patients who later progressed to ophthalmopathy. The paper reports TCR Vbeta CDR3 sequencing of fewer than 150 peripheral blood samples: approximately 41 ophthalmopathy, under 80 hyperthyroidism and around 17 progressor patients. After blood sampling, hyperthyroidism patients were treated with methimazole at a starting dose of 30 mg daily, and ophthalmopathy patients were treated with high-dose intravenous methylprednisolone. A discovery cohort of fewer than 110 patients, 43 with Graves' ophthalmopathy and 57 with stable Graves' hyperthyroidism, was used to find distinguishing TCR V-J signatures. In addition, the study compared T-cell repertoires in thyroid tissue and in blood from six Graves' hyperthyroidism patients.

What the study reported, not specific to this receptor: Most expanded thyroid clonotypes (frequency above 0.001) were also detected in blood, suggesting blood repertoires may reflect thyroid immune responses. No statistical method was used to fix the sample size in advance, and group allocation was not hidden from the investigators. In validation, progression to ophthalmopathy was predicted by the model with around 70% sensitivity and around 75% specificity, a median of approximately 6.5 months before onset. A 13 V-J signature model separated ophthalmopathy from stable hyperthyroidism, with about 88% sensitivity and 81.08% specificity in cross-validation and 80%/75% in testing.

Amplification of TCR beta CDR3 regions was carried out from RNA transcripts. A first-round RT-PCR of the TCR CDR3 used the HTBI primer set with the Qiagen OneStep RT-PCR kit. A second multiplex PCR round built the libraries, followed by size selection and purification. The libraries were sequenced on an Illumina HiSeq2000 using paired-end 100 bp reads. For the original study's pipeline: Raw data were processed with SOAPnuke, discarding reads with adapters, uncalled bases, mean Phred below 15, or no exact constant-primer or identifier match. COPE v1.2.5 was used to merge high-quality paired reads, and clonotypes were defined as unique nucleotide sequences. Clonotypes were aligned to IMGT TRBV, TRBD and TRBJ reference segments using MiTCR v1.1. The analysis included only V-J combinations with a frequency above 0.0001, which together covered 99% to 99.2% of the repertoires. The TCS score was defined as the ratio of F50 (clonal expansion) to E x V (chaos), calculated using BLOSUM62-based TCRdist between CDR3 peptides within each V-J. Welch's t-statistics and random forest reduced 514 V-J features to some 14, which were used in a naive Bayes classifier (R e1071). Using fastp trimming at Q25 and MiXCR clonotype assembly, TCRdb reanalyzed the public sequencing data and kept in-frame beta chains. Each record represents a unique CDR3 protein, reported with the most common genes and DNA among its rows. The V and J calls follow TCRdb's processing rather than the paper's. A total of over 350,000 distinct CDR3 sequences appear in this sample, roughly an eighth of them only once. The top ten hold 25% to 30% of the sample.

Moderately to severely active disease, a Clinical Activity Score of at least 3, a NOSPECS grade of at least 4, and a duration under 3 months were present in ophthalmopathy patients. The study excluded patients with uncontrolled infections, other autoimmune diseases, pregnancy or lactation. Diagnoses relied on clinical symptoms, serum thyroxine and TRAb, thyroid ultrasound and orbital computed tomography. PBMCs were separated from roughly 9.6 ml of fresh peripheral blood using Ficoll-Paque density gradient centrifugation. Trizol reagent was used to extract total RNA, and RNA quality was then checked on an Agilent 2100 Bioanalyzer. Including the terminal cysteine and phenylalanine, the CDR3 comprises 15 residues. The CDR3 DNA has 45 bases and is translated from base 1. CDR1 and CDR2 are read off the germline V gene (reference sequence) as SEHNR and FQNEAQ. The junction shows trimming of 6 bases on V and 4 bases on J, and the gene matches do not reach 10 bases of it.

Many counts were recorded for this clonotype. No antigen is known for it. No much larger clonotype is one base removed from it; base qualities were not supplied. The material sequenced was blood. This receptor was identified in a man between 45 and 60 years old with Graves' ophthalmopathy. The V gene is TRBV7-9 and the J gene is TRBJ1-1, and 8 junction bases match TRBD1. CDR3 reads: CASRSRQGMGTEAFF. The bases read TGTGCCAGCAGATCCAGACAGGGGATGGGCACTGAAGCTTTCTTT.